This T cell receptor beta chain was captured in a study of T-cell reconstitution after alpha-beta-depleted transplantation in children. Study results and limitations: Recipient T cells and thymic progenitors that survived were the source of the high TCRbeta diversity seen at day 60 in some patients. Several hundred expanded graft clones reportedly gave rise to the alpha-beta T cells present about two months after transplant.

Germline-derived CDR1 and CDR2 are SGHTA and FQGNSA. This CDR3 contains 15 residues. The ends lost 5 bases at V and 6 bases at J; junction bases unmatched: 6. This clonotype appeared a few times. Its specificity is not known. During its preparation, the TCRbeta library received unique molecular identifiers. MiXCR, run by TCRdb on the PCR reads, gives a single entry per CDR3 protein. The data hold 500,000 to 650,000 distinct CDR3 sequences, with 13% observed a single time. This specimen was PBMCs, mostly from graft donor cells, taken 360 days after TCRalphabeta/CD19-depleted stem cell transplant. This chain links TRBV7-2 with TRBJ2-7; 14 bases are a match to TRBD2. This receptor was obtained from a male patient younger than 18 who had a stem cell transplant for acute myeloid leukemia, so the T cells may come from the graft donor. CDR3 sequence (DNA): TGTGCCAGCAGCCCCGGACTAGCGGGAGGCAGCGAGCAGTACTTC. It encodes CASSPGLAGGSEQYF.